This T cell receptor (beta chain) was sequenced during a study of cytomegalovirus exposure and HLA in healthy donors. The PCR had 60 Vbeta and 13 Jbeta primers. Assay used: immunoSEQ multiplex PCR; TCRdb lists only in-frame clones, some missing. This sample carries 110,000 to 150,000 clones, roughly three quarters of them seen once, and the ten largest clones take approximately 2%. Germline V CDR1 and CDR2: LNHDA, SQIVND (reference sequence). V gave up 7 bases and J gave up 0 bases, with 18 bases separating them. The CDR3 contains 16 residues. Nominally healthy donors provided the samples, though records likely missed some immune exposures. Study-wide results and caveats: TCR beta sequences reportedly predicted most subjects' HLA-A and HLA-B alleles accurately.

On this clone itself: Antigen: not known.

This chain uses TRBV19 with TRBJ1-2; tentatively, D is TRBD1 (6 bases). The origin of this receptor is a woman in her thirties or forties in good health and CMV-seronegative. Input material: PBMCs. The CDR3 DNA is TGTGCCAGTACCCACCCGAGACAGGAGCCTAACTATGGCTACACCTTC. Translating it yields CASTHPRQEPNYGYTF. The entire variable domain, with the rest obtained from reference TRBV19 and TRBJ1-2, is as follows: DGGITQSPKYLFRKEGQNVTLSCEQNLNHDAMYWYRQDPGQGLRLIYYSQIVNDFQKGDIAEGYSVSREKKESFPLTVTSAQKNPTAFYLCASTHPRQEPNYGYTFGSGTRLTVV.